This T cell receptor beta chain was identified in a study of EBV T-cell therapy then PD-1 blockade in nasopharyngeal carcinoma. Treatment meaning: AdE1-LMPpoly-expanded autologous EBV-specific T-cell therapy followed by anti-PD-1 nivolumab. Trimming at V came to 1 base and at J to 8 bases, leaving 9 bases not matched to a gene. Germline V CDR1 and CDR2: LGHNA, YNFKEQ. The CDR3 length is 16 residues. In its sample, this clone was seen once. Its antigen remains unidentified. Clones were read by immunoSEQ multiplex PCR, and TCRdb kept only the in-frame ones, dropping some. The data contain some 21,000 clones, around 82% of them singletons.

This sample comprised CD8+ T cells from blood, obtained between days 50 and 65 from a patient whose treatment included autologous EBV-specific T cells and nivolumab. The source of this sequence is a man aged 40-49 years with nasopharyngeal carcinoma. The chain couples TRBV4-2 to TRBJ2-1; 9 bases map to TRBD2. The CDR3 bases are TGTGCCAGCAGCCAAGTCGAGCGGGGGGCCGCCCATGAGCAGTTCTTC. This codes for CASSQVERGAAHEQFF.